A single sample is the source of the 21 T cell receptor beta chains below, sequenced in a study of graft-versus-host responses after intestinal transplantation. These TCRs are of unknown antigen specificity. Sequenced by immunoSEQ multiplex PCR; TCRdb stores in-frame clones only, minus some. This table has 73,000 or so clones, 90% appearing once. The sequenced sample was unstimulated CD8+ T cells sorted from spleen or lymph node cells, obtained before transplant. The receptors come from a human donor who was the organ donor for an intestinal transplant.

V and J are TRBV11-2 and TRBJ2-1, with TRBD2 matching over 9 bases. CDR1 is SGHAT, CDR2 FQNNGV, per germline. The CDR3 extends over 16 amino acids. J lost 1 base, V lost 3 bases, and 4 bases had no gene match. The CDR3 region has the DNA TGTGCCAGCAGCTTCAAAGCGGGGGGATCCTACAATGAGCAGTTCTTC. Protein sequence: CASSFKAGGSYNEQFF.

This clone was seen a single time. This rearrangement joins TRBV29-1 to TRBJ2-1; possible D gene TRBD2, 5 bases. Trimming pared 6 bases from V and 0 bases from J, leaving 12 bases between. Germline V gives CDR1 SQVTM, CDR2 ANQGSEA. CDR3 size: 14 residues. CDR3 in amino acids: CSVVPGYSYNEQFF. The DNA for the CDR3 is TGCAGCGTCGTTCCGGGATACTCCTACAATGAGCAGTTCTTC.

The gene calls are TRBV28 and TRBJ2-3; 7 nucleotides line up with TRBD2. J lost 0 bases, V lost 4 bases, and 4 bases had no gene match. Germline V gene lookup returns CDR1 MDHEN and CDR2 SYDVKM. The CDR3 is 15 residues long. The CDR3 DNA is TGTGCCAGCAGTTGGGTGCGGGGGAGCACAGATACGCAGTATTTT. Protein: CASSWVRGSTDTQYF.

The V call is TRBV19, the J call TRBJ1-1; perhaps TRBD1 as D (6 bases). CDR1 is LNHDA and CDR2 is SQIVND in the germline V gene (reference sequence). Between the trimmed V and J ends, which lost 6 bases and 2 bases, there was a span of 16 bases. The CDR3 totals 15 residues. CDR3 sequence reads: CASSPTGHTNTEAFF. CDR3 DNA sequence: TGTGCCAGTAGCCCTACGGGACATACCAACACTGAAGCTTTCTTT. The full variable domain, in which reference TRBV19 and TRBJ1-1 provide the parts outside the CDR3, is DGGITQSPKYLFRKEGQNVTLSCEQNLNHDAMYWYRQDPGQGLRLIYYSQIVNDFQKGDIAEGYSVSREKKESFPLTVTSAQKNPTAFYLCASSPTGHTNTEAFFGQGTRLTVV.

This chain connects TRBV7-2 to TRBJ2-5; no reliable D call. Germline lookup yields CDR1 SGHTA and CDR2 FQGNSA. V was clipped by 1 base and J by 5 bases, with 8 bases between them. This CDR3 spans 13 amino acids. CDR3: CASSLGVRETQYF. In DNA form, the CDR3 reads TGTGCCAGCAGCTTAGGCGTTCGGGAGACCCAGTACTTC. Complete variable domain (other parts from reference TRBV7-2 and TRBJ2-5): GAGVSQSPSNKVTEKGKDVELRCDPISGHTALYWYRQSLGQGLEFLIYFQGNSAPDKSGLPSDRFSAERTGGSVSTLTIQRTQQEDSAVYLCASSLGVRETQYFGPGTRLLVL.

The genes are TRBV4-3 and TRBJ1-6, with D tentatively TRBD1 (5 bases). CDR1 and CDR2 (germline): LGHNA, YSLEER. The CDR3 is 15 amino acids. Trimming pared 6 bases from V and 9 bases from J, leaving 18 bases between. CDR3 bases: TGCGCCAGCAGAGAAGACGGCGGGGGTAGTTCACCCCTCCACTTT. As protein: CASREDGGGSSPLHF.

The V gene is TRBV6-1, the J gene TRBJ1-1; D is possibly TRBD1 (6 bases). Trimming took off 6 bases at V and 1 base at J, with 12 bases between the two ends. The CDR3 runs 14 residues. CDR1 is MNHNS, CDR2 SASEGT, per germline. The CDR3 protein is CASRPSGQNTEAFF. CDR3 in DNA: TGTGCCAGCAGGCCCTCGGGACAGAACACTGAAGCTTTCTTT.

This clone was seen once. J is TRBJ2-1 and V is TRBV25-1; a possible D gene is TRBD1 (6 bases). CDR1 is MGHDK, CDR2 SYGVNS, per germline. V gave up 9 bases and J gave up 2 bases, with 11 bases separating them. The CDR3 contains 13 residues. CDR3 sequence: CASLTGAYNEQFF. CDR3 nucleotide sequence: TGTGCCAGTCTGACAGGCGCCTACAATGAGCAGTTCTTC.

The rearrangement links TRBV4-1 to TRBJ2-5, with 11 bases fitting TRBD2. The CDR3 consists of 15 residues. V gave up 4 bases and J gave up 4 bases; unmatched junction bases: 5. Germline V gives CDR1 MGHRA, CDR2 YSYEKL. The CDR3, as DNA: TGCGCCAGCAGCCCCGGGACTAGCGGACGAGAGACCCAGTACTTC. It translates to CASSPGTSGRETQYF.

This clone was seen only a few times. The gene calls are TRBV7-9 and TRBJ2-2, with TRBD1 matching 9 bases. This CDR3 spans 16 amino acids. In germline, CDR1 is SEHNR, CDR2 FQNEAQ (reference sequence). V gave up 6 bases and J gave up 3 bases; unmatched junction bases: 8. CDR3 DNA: TGTGCCAGCAGGAAGAACAGGGGGCAGGACACCGGGGAGCTGTTTTTT. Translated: CASRKNRGQDTGELFF.

The CDR3 loop is CASSGGQGARDTQYF. CDR3 bases: TGTGCCAGCAGCGGGGGACAGGGGGCGAGAGATACGCAGTATTTT. The chain carries TRBV9 and TRBJ2-3, with 12 bases lining up with TRBD1. The V segment lost 3 bases and the J segment 5 bases; nucleotides outside the gene matches: 4. CDR1 SGDLS and CDR2 YYNGEE come from the germline V gene. The CDR3 has 15 amino acids. Full variable domain (missing parts from reference TRBV9 and TRBJ2-3): DSGVTQTPKHLITATGQRVTLRCSPRSGDLSVYWYQQSLDQGLQFLIQYYNGEERAKGNILERFSAQQFPDLHSELNLSSLELGDSALYFCASSGGQGARDTQYFGPGTRLTVL.

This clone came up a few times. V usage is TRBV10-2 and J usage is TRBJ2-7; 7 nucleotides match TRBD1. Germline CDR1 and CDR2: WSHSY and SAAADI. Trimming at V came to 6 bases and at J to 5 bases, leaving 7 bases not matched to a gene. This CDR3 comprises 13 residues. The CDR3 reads CASRRQGLNEQYV. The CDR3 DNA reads TGCGCCAGCAGAAGACAGGGCCTGAACGAGCAGTACGTC.

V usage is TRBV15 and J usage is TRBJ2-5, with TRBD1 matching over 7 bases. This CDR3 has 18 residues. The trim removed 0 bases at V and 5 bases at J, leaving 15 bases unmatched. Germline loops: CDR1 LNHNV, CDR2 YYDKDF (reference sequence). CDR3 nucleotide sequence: TGTGCCACCAGCAGAGATATGAGTACAGGGGAGCCTGGGGAGACCCAGTACTTC. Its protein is CATSRDMSTGEPGETQYF.

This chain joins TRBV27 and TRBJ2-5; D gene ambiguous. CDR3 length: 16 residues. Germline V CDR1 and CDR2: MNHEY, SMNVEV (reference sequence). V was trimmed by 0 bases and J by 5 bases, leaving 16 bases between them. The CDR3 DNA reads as TGTGCCAGCAGTTTATCTTTCGCCCAGCGTGGGGAGACCCAGTACTTC. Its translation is CASSLSFAQRGETQYF.

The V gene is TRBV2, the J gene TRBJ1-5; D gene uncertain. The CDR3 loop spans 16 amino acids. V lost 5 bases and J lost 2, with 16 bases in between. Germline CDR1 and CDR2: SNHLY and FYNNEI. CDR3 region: CASSFSGWHGNQPQHF. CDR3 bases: TGTGCCAGCAGTTTCTCAGGATGGCACGGCAATCAGCCCCAGCATTTT.

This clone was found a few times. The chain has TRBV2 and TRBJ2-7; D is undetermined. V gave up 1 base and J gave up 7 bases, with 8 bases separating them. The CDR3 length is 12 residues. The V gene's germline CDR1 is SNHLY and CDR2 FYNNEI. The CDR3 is CASSEVTREQYV. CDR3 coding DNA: TGTGCCAGCAGTGAAGTGACAAGGGAGCAGTACGTC.

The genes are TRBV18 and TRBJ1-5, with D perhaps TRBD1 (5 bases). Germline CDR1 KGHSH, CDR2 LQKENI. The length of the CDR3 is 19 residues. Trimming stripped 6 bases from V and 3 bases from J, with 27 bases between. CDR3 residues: CASSLRDVDGEGINQPQHF. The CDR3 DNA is TGTGCCAGCTCCCTCAGGGATGTGGACGGGGAGGGAATCAATCAGCCCCAGCATTTT.

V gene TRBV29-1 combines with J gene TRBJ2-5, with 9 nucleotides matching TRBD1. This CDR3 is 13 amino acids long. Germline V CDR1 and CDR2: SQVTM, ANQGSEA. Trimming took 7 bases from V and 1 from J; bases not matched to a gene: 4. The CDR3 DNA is TGCAGCGGGACAGGGGATTCCCAAGAGACCCAGTACTTC. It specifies CSGTGDSQETQYF.

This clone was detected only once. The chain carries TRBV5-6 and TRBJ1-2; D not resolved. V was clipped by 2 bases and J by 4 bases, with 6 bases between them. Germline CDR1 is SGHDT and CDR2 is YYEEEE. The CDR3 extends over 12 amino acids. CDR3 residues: CASSFTSYGYTF. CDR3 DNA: TGTGCCAGCAGCTTCACAAGCTATGGCTACACCTTC.

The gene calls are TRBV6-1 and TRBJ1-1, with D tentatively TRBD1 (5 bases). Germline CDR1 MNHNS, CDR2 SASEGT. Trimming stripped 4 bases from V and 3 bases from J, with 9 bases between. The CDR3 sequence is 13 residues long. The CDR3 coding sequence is TGTGCCAGCAGTGGGACGACAGACACTGAAGCTTTCTTT. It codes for CASSGTTDTEAFF.

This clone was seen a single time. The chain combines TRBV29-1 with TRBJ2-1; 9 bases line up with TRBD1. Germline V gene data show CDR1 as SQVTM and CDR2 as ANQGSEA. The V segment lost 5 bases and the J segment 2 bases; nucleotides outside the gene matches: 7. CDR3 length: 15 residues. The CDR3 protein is CSVSGDRVPYNEQFF. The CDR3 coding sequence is TGCAGCGTTAGTGGGGACAGGGTGCCCTACAATGAGCAGTTCTTC.